These T cell receptor beta chains were read from a single sample in a study of cytomegalovirus exposure and HLA in healthy donors. Assay: immunoSEQ multiplex PCR; the TCRdb copy retains only in-frame clones and omits some. This table has under 150,000 clones, around 90% appearing once. The sample comprised PBMCs. These receptors all come from a young woman in good health and CMV-seronegative. Each CDR3 is given without its conserved first and last residue. The listing skips clone size in some rows; elsewhere it reads once, few, many or a size class.

CDR3 protein: ASSPIGWPSQGHTEAF
V gene: TRBV5-6
clone size: .
J gene: TRBJ1-1

CDR3 protein: ATRLAGSTDTQY
V gene: TRBV6-1
clone size: .
J gene: TRBJ2-3

CDR3 protein: ASSEGTSGRARETQY
V gene: TRBV5-6
clone size: .
J gene: TRBJ2-5

CDR3 protein: ASSVLAGNNEQF
V gene: TRBV9
clone size: .
J gene: TRBJ2-1

CDR3 protein: ASSPPPGTSGRGQY
V gene: TRBV18
clone size: .
J gene: TRBJ2-7

CDR3 protein: ASSLSGGNGGEQY
V gene: TRBV5-1
clone size: .
J gene: TRBJ2-7

CDR3 protein: ASSYPGLWADTQY
V gene: TRBV7-9
clone size: .
J gene: TRBJ2-3

CDR3 protein: ASSHRGSVLETQY
V gene: TRBV4-1
clone size: .
J gene: TRBJ2-5

CDR3 protein: ASSYSWDRSYNEQF
V gene: TRBV6-5
clone size: .
J gene: TRBJ2-1

CDR3 protein: ASSLRHGTPSGANVLT
V gene: TRBV21-1
clone size: .
J gene: TRBJ2-6

CDR3 protein: ASSLESGGGQPQH
V gene: TRBV7-2
clone size: .
J gene: TRBJ1-5

CDR3 protein: ASSYGTGINQPQH
V gene: TRBV2
clone size: .
J gene: TRBJ1-5

CDR3 protein: ASSLTAGGNEQF
V gene: TRBV2
clone size: .
J gene: TRBJ2-1

CDR3 protein: ASSRYEQY
V gene: TRBV28
clone size: few
J gene: TRBJ2-7

CDR3 protein: ASGLQDYSNQPQH
V gene: TRBV12-5
clone size: .
J gene: TRBJ1-5

CDR3 protein: ASSRFAGVDEQY
V gene: TRBV18
clone size: .
J gene: TRBJ2-7

CDR3 protein: ASARSGGPSSYNEQF
V gene: TRBV5-1
clone size: once
J gene: TRBJ2-1

CDR3 protein: ATLKLTGTGTEAF
V gene: TRBV7-9
clone size: .
J gene: TRBJ1-1

CDR3 protein: ASSIDMAGLAYEQY
V gene: TRBV19
clone size: .
J gene: TRBJ2-7

CDR3 protein: ASSRRQGRSGGITEAF
V gene: TRBV5-1
clone size: .
J gene: TRBJ1-1

CDR3 protein: ASSLLREGYNEQF
V gene: TRBV28
clone size: .
J gene: TRBJ2-1

CDR3 protein: AVGTSGGAGELF
V gene: TRBV27
clone size: .
J gene: TRBJ2-2

CDR3 protein: ASSFRTGDGYT
V gene: TRBV5-1
clone size: .
J gene: TRBJ1-2

CDR3 protein: ASSQSPDSSYEQY
V gene: TRBV7-9
clone size: .
J gene: TRBJ2-7

CDR3 protein: ASSFTRTGANTEAF
V gene: TRBV5-1
clone size: .
J gene: TRBJ1-1

CDR3 protein: SARTQGEQF
V gene: TRBV20-1
clone size: .
J gene: TRBJ2-1

CDR3 protein: ASSIYQGEAF
V gene: TRBV19
clone size: .
J gene: TRBJ1-1

CDR3 protein: ASSFTRSGNTIY
V gene: TRBV28
clone size: .
J gene: TRBJ1-3

CDR3 protein: ASSSFHSVNTEAF
V gene: TRBV6-5
clone size: .
J gene: TRBJ1-1

CDR3 protein: ASSLFQGFEAF
V gene: TRBV27
clone size: .
J gene: TRBJ1-1

CDR3 protein: ASSSQEGAVDKNIQY
V gene: TRBV5-4
clone size: medium-sized
J gene: TRBJ2-4

CDR3 protein: ASSERTGTGELF
V gene: TRBV18
clone size: .
J gene: TRBJ2-2